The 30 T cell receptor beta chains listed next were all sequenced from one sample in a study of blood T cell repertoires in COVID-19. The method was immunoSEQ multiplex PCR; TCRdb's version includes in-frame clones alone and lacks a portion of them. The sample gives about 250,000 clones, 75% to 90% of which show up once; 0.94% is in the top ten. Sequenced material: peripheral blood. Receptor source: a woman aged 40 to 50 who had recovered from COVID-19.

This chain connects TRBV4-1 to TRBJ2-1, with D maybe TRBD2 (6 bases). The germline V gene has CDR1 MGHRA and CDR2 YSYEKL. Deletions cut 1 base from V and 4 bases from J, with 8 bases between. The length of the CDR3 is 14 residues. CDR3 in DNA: TGCGCCAGCAGCCAAGGACTAGTTTACAATGAGCAGTTCTTC. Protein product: CASSQGLVYNEQFF.

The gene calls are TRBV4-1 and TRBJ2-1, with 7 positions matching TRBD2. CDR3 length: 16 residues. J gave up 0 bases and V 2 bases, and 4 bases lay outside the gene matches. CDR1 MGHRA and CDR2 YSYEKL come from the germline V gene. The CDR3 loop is CASSQLAGSSYNEQFF. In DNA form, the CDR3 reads TGCGCCAGCAGCCAATTAGCGGGTAGCTCCTACAATGAGCAGTTCTTC.

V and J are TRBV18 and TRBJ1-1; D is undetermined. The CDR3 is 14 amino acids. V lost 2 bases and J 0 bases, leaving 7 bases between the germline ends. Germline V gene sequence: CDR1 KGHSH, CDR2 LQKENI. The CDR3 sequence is CASSPRSLNTEAFF. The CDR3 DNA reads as TGTGCCAGCTCACCAAGGAGCTTGAACACTGAAGCTTTCTTT.

CDR3 DNA sequence: TGTGCCACCAGTGACCCAGGGGGCGCCGCAGATACGCAGTATTTT. Protein: CATSDPGGAADTQYF. This chain joins TRBV24-1 and TRBJ2-3; the match to TRBD1 covers 8 bases. CDR3 length equals 15 residues. V gave up 4 bases and J gave up 4 bases; unmatched junction bases: 6. Per germline, CDR1 KGHDR and CDR2 SFDVKD.

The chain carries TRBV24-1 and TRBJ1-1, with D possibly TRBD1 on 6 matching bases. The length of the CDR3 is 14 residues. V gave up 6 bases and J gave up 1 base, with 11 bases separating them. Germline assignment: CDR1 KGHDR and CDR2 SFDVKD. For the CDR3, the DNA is TGTGCCACCAGTAATGGACAGTCGAACACTGAAGCTTTCTTT. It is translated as CATSNGQSNTEAFF.

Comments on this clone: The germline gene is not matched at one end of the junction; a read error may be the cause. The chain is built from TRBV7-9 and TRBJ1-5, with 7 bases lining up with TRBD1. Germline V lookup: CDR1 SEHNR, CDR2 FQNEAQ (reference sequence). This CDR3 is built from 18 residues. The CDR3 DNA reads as TGTGCCAGCAGCTCCTATGGGCTATGGTCAAACAGGGGCCGTCGGGAATTTTTT. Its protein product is CASSSYGLWSNRGRREFF.

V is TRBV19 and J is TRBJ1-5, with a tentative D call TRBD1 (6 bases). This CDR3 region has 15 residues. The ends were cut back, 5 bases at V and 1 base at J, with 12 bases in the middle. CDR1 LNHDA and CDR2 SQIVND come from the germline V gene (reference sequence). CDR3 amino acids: CASSGGSRSNQPQHF. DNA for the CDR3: TGTGCCAGTAGTGGGGGCAGTAGAAGCAATCAGCCCCAGCATTTT. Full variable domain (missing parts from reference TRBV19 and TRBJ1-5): DGGITQSPKYLFRKEGQNVTLSCEQNLNHDAMYWYRQDPGQGLRLIYYSQIVNDFQKGDIAEGYSVSREKKESFPLTVTSAQKNPTAFYLCASSGGSRSNQPQHFGDGTRLSIL.

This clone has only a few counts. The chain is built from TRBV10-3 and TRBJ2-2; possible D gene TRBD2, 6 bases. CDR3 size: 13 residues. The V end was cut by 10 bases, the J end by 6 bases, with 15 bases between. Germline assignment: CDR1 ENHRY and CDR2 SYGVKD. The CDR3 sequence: CASGTPRSGELFF. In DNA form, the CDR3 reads TGTGCCAGCGGGACTCCAAGGTCCGGGGAGCTGTTTTTT.

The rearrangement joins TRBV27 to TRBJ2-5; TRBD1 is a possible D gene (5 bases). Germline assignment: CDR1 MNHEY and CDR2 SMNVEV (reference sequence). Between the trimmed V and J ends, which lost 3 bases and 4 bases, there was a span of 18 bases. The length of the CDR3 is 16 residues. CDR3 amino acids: CASSFRASLSPETQYF. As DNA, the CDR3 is TGTGCCAGCAGTTTCAGGGCCTCTCTCTCCCCAGAGACCCAGTACTTC.

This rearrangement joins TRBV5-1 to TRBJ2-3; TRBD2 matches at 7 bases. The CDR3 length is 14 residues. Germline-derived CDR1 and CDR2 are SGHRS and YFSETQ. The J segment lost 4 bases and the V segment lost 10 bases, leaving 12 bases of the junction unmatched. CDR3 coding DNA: TGCGCCTCGTATAGGGAGGGCCAGTCAGATACGCAGTATTTT. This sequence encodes CASYREGQSDTQYF. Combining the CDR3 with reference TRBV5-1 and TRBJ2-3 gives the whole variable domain KAGVTQTPRYLIKTRGQQVTLSCSPISGHRSVSWYQQTPGQGLQFLFEYFSETQRNKGNFPGRFSGRQFSNSRSEMNVSTLELGDSALYLCASYREGQSDTQYFGPGTRLTVL.

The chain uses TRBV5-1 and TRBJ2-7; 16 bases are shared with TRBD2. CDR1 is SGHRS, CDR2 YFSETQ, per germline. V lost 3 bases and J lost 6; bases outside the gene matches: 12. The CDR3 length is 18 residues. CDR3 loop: CASSSGTGTSGRVTEQYF. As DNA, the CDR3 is TGCGCCAGCAGCTCGGGGACCGGGACTAGCGGGAGGGTCACCGAGCAGTACTTC.

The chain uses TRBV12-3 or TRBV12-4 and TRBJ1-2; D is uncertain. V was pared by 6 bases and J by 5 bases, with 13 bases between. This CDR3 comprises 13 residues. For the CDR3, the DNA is TGTGCCAGCAGACCGGAGAGCGTATATGGCTACACCTTC. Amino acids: CASRPESVYGYTF.

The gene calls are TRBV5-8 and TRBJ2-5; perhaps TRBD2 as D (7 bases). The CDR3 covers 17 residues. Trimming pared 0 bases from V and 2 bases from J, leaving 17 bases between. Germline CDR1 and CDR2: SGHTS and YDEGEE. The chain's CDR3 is CASSLDLGGAIQETQYF. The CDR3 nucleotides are TGTGCCAGCAGCTTGGATTTAGGGGGGGCGATTCAAGAGACCCAGTACTTC.

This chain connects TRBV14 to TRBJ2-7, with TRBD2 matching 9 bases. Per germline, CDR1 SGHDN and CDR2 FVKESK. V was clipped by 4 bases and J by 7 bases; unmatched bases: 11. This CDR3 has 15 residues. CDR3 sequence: CASSPIAGASGEQYF. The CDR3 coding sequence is TGTGCCAGCAGCCCCATAGCGGGAGCTTCGGGAGAGCAGTACTTC.

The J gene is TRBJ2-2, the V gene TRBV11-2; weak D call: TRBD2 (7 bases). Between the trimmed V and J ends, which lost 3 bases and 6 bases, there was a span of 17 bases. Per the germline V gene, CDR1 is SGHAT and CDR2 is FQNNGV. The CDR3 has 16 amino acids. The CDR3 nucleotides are TGTGCCAGCAGCTTTAGGGGGGACTACCCATCCGGGGAGCTGTTTTTT. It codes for CASSFRGDYPSGELFF.

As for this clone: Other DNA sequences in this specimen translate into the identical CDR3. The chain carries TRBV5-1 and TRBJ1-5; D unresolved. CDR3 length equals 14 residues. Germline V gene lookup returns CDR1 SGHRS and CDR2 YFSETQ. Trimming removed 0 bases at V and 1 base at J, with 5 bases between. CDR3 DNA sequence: TGCGCCAGCAGCTTGGGCGAAAGCAATCAGCCCCAGCATTTT. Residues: CASSLGESNQPQHF.

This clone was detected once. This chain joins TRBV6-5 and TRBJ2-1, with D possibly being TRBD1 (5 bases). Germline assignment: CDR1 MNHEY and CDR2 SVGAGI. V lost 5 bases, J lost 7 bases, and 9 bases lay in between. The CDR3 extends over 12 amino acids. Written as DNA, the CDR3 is TGTGCCAGCAGTCAGGGTAGGAATGAGCAGTTCTTC. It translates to CASSQGRNEQFF.

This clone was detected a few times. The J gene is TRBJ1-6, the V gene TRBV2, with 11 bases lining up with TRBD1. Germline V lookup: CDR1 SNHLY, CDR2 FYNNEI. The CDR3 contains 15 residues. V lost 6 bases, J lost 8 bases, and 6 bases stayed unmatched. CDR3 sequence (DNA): TGTGCCAGCAGGGGGACAGGGGGTCGGCATTCACCCCTCCACTTT. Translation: CASRGTGGRHSPLHF.

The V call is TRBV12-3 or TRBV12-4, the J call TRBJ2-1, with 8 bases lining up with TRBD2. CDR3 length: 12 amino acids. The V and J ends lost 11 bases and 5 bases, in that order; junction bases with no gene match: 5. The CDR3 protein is CAGGTRNNEQFF. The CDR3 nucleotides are TGTGCCGGTGGGACTAGAAACAATGAGCAGTTCTTC.

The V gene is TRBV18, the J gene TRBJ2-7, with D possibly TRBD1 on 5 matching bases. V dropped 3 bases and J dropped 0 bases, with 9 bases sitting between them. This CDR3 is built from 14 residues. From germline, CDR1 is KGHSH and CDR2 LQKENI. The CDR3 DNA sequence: TGTGCCAGCTCACCCCAGGGCAGCTCCTACGAGCAGTACTTC. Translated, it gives CASSPQGSSYEQYF.

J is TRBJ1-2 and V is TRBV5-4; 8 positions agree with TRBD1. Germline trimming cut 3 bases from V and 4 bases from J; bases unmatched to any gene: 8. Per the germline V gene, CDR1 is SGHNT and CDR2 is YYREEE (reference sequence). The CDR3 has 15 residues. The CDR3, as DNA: TGTGCCAGCAGCTACTCCGGGACAGGACGCTATGGCTACACCTTC. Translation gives CASSYSGTGRYGYTF.

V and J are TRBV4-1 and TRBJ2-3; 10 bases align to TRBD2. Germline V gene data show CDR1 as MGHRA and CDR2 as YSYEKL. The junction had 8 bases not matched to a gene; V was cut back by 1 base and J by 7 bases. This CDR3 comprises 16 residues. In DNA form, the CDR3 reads TGCGCCAGCAGCCAAGCATCAGCGGGAGGGCTCCATACGCAGTATTTT. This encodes CASSQASAGGLHTQYF.

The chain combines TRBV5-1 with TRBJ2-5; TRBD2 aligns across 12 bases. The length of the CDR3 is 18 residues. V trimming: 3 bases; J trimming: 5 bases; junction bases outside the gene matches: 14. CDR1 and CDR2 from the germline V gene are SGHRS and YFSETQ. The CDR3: CASSSNPPTSGSGETQYF. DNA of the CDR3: TGCGCCAGCAGCTCGAATCCACCGACTAGCGGGAGCGGGGAGACCCAGTACTTC.

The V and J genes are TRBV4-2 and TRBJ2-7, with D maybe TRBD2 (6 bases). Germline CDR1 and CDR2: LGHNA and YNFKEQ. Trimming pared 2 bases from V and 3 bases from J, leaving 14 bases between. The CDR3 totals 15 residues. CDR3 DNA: TGTGCCAGCAGCCAACACCGGGACTCGGTCTACGAGCAGTACTTC. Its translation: CASSQHRDSVYEQYF.

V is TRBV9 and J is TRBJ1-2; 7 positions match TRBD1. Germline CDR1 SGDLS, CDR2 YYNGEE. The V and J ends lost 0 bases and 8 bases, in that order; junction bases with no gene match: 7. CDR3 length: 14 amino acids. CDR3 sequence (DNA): TGTGCCAGCAGCGTAGAACCAGGGGGAATGGGCTACACCTTC. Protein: CASSVEPGGMGYTF.

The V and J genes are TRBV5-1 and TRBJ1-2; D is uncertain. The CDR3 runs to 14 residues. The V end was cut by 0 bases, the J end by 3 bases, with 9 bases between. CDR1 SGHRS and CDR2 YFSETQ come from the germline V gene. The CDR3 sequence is CASSLAGKDYGYTF. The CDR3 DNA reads TGCGCCAGCAGCTTGGCGGGGAAGGACTATGGCTACACCTTC.

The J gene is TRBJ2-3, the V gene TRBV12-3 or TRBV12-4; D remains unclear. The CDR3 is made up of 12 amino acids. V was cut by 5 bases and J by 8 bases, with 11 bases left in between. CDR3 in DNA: TGTGCCAGCAGTGGGCTGGGTGGTACGCAGTATTTT. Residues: CASSGLGGTQYF.

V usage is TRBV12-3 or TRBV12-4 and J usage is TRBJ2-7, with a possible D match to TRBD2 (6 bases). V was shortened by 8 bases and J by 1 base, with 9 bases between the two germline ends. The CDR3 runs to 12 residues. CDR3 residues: CASGRRSYEQYF. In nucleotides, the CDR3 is TGTGCCAGCGGGAGGAGGTCCTACGAGCAGTACTTC.

The CDR3 is CASSSGLAGGLYNEQFF. The CDR3 region has the DNA TGTGCCAGCAGCTCTGGACTAGCGGGAGGGTTATACAATGAGCAGTTCTTC. The rearrangement joins TRBV7-6 to TRBJ2-1; 15 bases align to TRBD2. Germline values: CDR1 SGHVS, CDR2 FNYEAQ. After removal of 4 bases from V and 4 bases from J, the junction contained 5 bases not matched to a gene. The CDR3 is 17 amino acids.

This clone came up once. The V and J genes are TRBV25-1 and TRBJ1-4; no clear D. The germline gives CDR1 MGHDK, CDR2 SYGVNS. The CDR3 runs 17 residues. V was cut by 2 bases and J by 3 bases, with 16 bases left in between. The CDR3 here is CASSEGMQAAPNEKLFF. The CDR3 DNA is TGTGCCAGCAGTGAAGGTATGCAGGCCGCCCCTAATGAAAAACTGTTTTTT.